These 5 T cell receptor beta chains came from one sample sequenced in a study of human T cells and chemical hapten exposure. Time point reported: patch test 2, 6 weeks after DPC sensitization. The treatment was: therapeutic diphenylcyclopropenone sensitization with weekly scalp DPC. TCRdb redid the calling of the RACE reads with MiXCR, one entry per CDR3 protein. The table lists some 80,000 distinct CDR3 sequences, 10% of them singletons. The sequencing used whole blood, collected in connection with sensitization to the hapten diphenylcyclopropenone (DPC). Receptors were obtained from a woman aged 25 to 39 with alopecia areata. Some clones in this sample may be carry-over from other donors' samples.

About this clonotype: A single base separates this from a much larger clone, so it may be a read error. The CDR3 reads CASSFTGRSTDTRYF. For the CDR3, the DNA is TGTGCCAGCAGTTTCACGGGACGGAGCACAGATACGCGGTATTTT. V gene TRBV12-3 or TRBV12-4 combines with J gene TRBJ2-3, with D perhaps being TRBD1 or TRBD2 (5 bases each). The length of the CDR3 is 15 residues.

This clonotype has at least ten counts. The gene calls are TRBV20-1 and TRBJ1-5; a possible D gene is TRBD1 (5 bases). V was trimmed by 0 bases and J by 2 bases, leaving 17 bases between them. The V gene's germline CDR1 is DFQATT and CDR2 SNEGSKA (reference sequence). The CDR3 loop spans 17 amino acids. The CDR3 DNA is TGCAGTGCTAGAGACGGGGGGACCGAGGTTGGCAATCAGCCCCAGCATTTT. Its translation is CSARDGGTEVGNQPQHF.

This clonotype has ten or more counts. This chain uses TRBV20-1 with TRBJ1-1, with D perhaps matching TRBD1 (5 bases). The CDR3 runs to 12 residues. Germline V gives CDR1 DFQATT, CDR2 SNEGSKA (reference sequence). CDR3 bases: TGCAGCATGGAGCAGACGGGGGCTGAAGCTTTCTTT. Translating it yields CSMEQTGAEAFF.

This rearrangement joins TRBV27 to TRBJ1-5, with TRBD1 matching 7 bases. Per germline, CDR1 MNHEY and CDR2 SMNVEV (reference sequence). Trimming removed 6 bases from V and 4 bases from J; junction bases left unmatched: 9. The CDR3 loop spans 15 amino acids. The CDR3 here is CASSRLTGSNQPQHF. The CDR3 DNA reads as TGTGCCAGCAGCCGACTGACAGGGAGTAATCAGCCCCAGCATTTT.

This clonotype turned up a few times. The gene calls are TRBV12-3 or TRBV12-4 and TRBJ2-1, with 12 bases identical to TRBD2. The CDR3 consists of 15 residues. The V segment lost 5 bases and the J segment 2 bases; nucleotides outside the gene matches: 1. CDR3 DNA sequence: TGTGCCAGCAGTCCTAGCGGGGGGGCCTACAATGAGCAGTTCTTC. This sequence encodes CASSPSGGAYNEQFF.